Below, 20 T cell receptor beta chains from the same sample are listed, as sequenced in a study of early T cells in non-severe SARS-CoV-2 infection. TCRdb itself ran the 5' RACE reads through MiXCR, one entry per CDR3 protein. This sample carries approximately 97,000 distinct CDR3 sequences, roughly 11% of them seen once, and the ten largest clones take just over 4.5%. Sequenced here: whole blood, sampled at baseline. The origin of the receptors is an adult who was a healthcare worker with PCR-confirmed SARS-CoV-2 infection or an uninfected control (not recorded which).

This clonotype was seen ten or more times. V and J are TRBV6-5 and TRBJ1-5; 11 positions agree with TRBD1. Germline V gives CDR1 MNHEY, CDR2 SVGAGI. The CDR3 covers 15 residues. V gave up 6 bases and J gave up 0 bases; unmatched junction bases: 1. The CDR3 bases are TGTGCCAGCAGCGGACAGGGGGCTAGCAATCAGCCCCAGCATTTT. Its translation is CASSGQGASNQPQHF.

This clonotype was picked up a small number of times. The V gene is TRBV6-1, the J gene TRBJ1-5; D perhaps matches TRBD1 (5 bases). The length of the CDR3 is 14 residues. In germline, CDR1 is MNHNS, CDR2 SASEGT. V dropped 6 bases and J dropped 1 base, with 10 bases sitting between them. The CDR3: CASSAGRSNQPQHF. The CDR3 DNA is TGTGCCAGCAGCGCGGGACGGAGCAATCAGCCCCAGCATTTT.

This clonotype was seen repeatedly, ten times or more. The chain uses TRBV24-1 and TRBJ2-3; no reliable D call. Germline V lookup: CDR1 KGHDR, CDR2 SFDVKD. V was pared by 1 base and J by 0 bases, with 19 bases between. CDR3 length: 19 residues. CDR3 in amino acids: CATSDFNVVTSLSTDTQYF. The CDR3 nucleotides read TGTGCCACCAGTGATTTCAATGTGGTGACTTCCTTAAGCACAGATACGCAGTATTTT.

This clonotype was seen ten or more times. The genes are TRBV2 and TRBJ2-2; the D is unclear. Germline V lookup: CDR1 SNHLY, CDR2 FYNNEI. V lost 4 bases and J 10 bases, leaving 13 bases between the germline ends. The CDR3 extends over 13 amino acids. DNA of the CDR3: TGTGCCAGCAGTGTGTTACGTTCCGAGGAGCTGTTTTTT. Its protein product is CASSVLRSEELFF.

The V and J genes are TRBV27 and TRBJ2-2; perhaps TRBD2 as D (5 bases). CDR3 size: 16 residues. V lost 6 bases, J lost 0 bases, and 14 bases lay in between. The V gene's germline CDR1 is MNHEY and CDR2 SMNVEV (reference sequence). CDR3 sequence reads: CASRMAGVPNTGELFF. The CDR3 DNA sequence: TGTGCCAGCAGGATGGCCGGGGTCCCGAACACCGGGGAGCTGTTTTTT.

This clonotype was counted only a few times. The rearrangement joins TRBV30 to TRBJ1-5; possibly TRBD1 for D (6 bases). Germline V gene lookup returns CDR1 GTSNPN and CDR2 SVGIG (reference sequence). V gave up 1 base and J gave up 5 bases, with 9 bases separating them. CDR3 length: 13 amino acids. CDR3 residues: CAWSGQEYQPQHF. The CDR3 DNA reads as TGTGCCTGGAGTGGACAGGAGTATCAGCCCCAGCATTTT.

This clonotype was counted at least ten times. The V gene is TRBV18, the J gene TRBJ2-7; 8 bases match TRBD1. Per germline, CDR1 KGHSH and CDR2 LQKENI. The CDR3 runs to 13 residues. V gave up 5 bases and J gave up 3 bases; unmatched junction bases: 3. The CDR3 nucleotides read TGTGCCAGCTCAGCAGGGGGCCACTACGAGCAGTACTTC. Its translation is CASSAGGHYEQYF.

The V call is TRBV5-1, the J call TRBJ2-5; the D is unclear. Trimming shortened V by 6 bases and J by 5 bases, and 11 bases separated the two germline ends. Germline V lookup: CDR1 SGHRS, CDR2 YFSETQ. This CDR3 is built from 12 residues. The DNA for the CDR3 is TGCGCCAGCACCACGGAAGGGGAGACCCAGTACTTC. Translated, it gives CASTTEGETQYF.

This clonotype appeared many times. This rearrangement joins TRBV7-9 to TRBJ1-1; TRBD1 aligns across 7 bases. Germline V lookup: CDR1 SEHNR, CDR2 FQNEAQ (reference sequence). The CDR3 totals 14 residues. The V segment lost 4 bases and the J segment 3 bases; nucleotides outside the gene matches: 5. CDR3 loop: CASSSTGQDTEAFF. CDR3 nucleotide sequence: TGTGCCAGCAGCTCAACCGGACAGGACACTGAAGCTTTCTTT.

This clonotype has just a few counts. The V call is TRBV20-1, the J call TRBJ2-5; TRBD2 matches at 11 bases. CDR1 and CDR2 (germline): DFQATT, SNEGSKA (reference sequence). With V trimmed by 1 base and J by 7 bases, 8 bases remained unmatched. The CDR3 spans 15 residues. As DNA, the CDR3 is TGCAGTGCTAGAGCTCTTAGCGGGAGGGCTTGGACCCAGTACTTC. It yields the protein CSARALSGRAWTQYF.

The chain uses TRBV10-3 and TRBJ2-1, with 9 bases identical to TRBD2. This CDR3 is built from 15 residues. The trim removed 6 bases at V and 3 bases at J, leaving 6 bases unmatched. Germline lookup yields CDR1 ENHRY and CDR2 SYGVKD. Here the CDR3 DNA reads TGTGCCATCAGAACCGGGACTAGCAGCTACAATGAGCAGTTCTTC. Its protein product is CAIRTGTSSYNEQFF.

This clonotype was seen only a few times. DNA of the CDR3: TGCAGTGCGGGAACTAGCGGGATTACCTACGAGCAGTACTTC. It codes for CSAGTSGITYEQYF. V and J are TRBV20-1 and TRBJ2-7; 10 bases are a match to TRBD2. The junction had 7 bases not matched to a gene; V was cut back by 6 bases and J by 2 bases. The CDR3 extends over 14 amino acids. Germline CDR1 DFQATT, CDR2 SNEGSKA (reference sequence).

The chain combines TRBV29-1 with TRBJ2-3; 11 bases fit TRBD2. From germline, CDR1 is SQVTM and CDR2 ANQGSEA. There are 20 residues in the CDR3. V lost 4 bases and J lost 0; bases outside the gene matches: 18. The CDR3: CSVGQGNLAGGVGSTDTQYF. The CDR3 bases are TGCAGCGTTGGTCAGGGTAATCTAGCGGGAGGCGTCGGAAGCACAGATACGCAGTATTTT.

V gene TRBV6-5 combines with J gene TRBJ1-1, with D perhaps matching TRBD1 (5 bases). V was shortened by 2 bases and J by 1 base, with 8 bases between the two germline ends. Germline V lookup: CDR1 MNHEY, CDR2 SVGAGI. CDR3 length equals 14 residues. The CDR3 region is CASSYTQGNTEAFF. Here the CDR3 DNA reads TGTGCCAGCAGTTACACCCAGGGGAACACTGAAGCTTTCTTT.

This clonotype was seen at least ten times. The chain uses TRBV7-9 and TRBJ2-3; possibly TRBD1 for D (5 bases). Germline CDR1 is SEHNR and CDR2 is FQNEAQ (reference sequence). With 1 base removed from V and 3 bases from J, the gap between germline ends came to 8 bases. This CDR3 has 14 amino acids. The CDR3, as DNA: TGTGCCAGCAGCTTAGTCAGGGCTACAGATACGCAGTATTTT. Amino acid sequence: CASSLVRATDTQYF.

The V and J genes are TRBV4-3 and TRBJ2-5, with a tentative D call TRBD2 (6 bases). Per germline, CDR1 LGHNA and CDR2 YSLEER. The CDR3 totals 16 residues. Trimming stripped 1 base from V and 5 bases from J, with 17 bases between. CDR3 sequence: CASSQVAVQGGETQYF. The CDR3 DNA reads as TGCGCCAGCAGCCAAGTAGCAGTCCAGGGAGGTGAGACCCAGTACTTC.

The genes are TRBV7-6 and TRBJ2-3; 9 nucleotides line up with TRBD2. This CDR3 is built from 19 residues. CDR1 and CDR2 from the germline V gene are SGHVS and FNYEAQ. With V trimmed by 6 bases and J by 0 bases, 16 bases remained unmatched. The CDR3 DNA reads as TGTGCCAGCAGTCCGTCATTGGCTAGCGGGGCCCTCAGCACAGATACGCAGTATTTT. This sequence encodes CASSPSLASGALSTDTQYF.

CDR3 sequence: CASSLSRLQETQYF. The DNA for the CDR3 is TGTGCCAGCAGCTTATCCAGGCTCCAAGAGACCCAGTACTTC. The rearrangement joins TRBV7-9 to TRBJ2-5; unclear D gene. V gave up 2 bases and J gave up 1 base, with 8 bases separating them. Germline CDR1 reads SEHNR; CDR2 reads FQNEAQ (reference sequence). The CDR3 is made up of 14 amino acids.

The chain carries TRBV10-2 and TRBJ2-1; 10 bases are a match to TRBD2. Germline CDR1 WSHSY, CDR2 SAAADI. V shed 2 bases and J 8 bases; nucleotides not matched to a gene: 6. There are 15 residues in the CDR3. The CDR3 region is CASSEELAGGYEQFF. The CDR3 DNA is TGCGCCAGCAGTGAGGAGTTAGCGGGGGGTTATGAGCAGTTCTTC.

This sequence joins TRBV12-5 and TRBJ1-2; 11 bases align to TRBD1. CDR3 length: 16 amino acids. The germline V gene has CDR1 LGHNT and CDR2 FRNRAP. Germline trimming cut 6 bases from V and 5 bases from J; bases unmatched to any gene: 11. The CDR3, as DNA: TGTGCTAGTGGCACCGGACAGGGGGCAGGAGGGTATGGCTACACCTTC. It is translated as CASGTGQGAGGYGYTF.